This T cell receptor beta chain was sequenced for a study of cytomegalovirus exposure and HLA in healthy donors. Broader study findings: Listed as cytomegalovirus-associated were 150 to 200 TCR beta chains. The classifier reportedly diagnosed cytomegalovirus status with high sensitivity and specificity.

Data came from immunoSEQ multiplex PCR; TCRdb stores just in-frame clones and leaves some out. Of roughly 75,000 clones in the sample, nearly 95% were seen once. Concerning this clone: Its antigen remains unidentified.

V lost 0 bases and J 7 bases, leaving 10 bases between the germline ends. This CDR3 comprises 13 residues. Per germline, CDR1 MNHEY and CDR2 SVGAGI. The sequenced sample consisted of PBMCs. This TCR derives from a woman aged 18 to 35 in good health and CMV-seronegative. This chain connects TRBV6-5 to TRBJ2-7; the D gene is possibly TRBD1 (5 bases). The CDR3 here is CASSYSGGAEQYF. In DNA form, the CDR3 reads TGTGCCAGCAGTTACTCGGGTGGGGCTGAGCAGTACTTC.